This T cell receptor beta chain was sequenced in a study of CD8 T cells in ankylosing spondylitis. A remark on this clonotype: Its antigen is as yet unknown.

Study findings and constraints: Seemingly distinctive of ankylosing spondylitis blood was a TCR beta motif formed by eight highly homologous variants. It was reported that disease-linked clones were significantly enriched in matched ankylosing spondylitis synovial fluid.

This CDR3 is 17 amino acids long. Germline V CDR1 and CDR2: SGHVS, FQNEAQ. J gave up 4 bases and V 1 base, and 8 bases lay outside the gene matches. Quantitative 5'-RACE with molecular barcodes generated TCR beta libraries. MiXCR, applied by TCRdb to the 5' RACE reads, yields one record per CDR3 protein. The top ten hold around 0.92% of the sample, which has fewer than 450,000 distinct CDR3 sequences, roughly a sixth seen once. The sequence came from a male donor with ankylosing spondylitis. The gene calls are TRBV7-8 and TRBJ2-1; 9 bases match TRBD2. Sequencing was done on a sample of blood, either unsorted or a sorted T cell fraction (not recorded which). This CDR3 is CASSLGEAGGSYNEQFF. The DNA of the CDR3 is TGTGCCAGCAGCTTAGGGGAAGCGGGGGGCTCTTACAATGAGCAGTTCTTC.